This TCR beta chain was captured by sequencing in a study of blood T cell repertoires in COVID-19. J lost 4 bases, V lost 7 bases, and 8 bases had no gene match. Germline V gene sequence: CDR1 LNHDA, CDR2 SQIVND (reference sequence). The CDR3 sequence is 14 residues long. In the authors' methods: Researchers report that nucleated cell counts were estimated from reference gene primer amplification. Clones were read by immunoSEQ multiplex PCR, and TCRdb kept only the in-frame ones, dropping some. The DNA was the basis for D and trimming; V, J and clone size are from that table. The profile shows some 190,000 clones, around nine tenths of them singletons.

Sequenced material: peripheral blood. This sequence originates from a man between 18 and 29 years old with active or convalescent COVID-19. The V and J genes are TRBV19 and TRBJ2-3; 7 bases fit TRBD1. CDR3 DNA sequence: TGTGCCAGTACGTACAGGGGTAATTCAGATACGCAGTATTTT. This translates into CASTYRGNSDTQYF.